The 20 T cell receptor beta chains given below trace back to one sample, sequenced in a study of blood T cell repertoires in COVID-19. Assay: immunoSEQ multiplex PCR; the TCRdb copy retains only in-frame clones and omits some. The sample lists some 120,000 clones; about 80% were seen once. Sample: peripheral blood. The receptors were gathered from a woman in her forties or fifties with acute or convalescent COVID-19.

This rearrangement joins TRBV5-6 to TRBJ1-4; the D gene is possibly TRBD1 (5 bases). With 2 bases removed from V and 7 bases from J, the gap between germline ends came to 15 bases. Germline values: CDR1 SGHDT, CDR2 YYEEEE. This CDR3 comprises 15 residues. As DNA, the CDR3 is TGTGCCAGCAGCTTTTTATCCGGGGGAGGTGAAAAACTGTTTTTT. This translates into CASSFLSGGGEKLFF. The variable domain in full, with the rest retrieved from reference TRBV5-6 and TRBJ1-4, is DAGVTQSPTHLIKTRGQQVTLRCSPKSGHDTVSWYQQALGQGPQFIFQYYEEEERQRGNFPDRFSGHQFPNYSSELNVNALLLGDSALYLCASSFLSGGGEKLFFGSGTQLSVL.

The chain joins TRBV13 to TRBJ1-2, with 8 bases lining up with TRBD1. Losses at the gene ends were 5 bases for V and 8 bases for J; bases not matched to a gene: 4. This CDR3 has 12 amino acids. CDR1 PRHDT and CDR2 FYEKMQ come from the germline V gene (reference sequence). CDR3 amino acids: CASSVTGGGYTF. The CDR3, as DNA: TGTGCCAGCAGCGTAACAGGGGGGGGCTACACCTTC.

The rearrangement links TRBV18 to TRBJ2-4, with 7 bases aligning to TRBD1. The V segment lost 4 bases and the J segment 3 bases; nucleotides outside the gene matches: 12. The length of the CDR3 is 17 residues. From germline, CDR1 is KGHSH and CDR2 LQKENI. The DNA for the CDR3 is TGTGCCAGCTCACTACTTCAAGGGGGCCGGGTCAAAAACATTCAGTACTTC. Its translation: CASSLLQGGRVKNIQYF.

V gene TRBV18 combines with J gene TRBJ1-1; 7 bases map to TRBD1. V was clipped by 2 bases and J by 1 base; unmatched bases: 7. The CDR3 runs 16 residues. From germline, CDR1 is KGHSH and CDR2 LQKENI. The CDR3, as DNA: TGTGCCAGCTCACCAGTCTTACAGGGGACGAACACTGAAGCTTTCTTT. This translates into CASSPVLQGTNTEAFF.

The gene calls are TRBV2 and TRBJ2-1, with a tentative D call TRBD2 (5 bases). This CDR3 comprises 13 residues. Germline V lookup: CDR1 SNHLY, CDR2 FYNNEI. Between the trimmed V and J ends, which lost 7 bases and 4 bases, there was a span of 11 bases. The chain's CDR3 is CASINGDYNEQFF. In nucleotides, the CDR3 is TGTGCCAGCATTAACGGGGATTACAATGAGCAGTTCTTC.

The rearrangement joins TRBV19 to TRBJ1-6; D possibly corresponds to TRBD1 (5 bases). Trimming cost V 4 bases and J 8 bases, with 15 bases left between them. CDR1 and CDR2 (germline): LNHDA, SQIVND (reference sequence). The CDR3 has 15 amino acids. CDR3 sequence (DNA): TGTGCCAGTAGTAACCTCAGGGTTCGGGATTCACCCCTCCACTTT. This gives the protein CASSNLRVRDSPLHF.

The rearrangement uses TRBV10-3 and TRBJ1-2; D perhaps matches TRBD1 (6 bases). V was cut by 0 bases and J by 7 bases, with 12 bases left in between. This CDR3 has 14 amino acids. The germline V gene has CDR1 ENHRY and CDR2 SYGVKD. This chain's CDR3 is CAISESKTGSGYTF. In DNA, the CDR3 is TGTGCCATCAGTGAGTCGAAGACAGGAAGTGGCTACACCTTC.

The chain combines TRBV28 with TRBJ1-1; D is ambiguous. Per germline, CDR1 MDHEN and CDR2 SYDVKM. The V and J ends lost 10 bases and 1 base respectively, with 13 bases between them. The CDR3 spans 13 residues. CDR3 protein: CAIRAAGNTEAFF. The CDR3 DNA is TGTGCCATCCGTGCGGCGGGGAACACTGAAGCTTTCTTT.

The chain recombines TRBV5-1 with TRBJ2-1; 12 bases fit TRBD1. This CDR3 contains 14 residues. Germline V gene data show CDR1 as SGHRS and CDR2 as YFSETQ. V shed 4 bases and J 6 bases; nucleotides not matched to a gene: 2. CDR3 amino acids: CASSGGQGANEQFF. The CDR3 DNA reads TGCGCCAGCAGCGGGGGACAGGGGGCCAATGAGCAGTTCTTC. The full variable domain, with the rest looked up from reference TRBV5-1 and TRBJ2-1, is KAGVTQTPRYLIKTRGQQVTLSCSPISGHRSVSWYQQTPGQGLQFLFEYFSETQRNKGNFPGRFSGRQFSNSRSEMNVSTLELGDSALYLCASSGGQGANEQFFGPGTRLTVL.

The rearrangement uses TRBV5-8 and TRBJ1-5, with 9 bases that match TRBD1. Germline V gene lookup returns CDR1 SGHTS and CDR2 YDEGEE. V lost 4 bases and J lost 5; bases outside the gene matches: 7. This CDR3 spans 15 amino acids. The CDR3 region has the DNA TGTGCCAGCAGCGTAGGGGACAGGGAACATCAGCCCCAGCATTTT. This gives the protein CASSVGDREHQPQHF.

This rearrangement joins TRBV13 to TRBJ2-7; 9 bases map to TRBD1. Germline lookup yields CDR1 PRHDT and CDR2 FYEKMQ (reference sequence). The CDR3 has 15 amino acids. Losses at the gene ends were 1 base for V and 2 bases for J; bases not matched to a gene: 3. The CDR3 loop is CASSLARDRAYEQYF. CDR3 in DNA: TGTGCCAGCAGCTTAGCCCGGGACAGGGCCTACGAGCAGTACTTC.

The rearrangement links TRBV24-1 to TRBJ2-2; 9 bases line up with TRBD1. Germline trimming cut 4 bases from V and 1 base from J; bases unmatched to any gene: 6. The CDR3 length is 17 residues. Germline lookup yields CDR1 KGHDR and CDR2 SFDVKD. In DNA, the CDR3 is TGTGCCACCAGTGACCCTCCGGGACAGGGGAACACCGGGGAGCTGTTTTTT. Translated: CATSDPPGQGNTGELFF.

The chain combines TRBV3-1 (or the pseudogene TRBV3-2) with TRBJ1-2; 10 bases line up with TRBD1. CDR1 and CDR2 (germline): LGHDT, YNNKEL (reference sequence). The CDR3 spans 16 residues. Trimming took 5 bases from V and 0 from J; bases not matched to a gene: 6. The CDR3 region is CASSTGTGDANYGYTF. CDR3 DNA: TGTGCCAGCAGCACCGGGACAGGGGATGCTAACTATGGCTACACCTTC.

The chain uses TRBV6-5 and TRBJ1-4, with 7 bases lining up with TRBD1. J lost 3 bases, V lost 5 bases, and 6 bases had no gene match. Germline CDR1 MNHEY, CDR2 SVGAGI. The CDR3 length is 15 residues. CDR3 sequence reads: CASSLYRGPNEKLFF. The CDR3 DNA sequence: TGTGCCAGCAGTCTGTACAGGGGACCTAATGAAAAACTGTTTTTT.

Here the CDR3 DNA reads TGTGCCAGCAGCCAAGATCTCGCCGGGTATCTCTATGGCTACACCTTC. Protein sequence: CASSQDLAGYLYGYTF. This chain joins TRBV14 and TRBJ1-2; D is unclear. CDR3 length equals 16 residues. The ends were cut back, 0 bases at V and 4 bases at J, with 15 bases in the middle. CDR1 SGHDN and CDR2 FVKESK come from the germline V gene.

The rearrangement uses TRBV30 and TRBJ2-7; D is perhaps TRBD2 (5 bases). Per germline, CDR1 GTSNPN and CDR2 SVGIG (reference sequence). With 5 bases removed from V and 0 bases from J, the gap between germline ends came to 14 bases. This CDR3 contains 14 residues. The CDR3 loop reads CAWGLRRSSYEQYF. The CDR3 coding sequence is TGTGCCTGGGGACTTCGGAGGAGCTCCTACGAGCAGTACTTC.

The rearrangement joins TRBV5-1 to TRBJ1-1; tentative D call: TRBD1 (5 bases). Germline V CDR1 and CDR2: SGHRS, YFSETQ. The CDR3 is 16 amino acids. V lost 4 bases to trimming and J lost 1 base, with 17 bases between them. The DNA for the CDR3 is TGCGCCAGCAGCCCCGCAGGGCCCCTTGAGAACACTGAAGCTTTCTTT. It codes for CASSPAGPLENTEAFF. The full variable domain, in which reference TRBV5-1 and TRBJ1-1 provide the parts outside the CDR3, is KAGVTQTPRYLIKTRGQQVTLSCSPISGHRSVSWYQQTPGQGLQFLFEYFSETQRNKGNFPGRFSGRQFSNSRSEMNVSTLELGDSALYLCASSPAGPLENTEAFFGQGTRLTVV.

The CDR3 DNA reads as TGTGCCAGCAGCGGACAGTCGAACAATGAGCAGTTCTTC. Amino acids: CASSGQSNNEQFF. The rearrangement links TRBV7-2 to TRBJ2-1; a possible D gene is TRBD1 (6 bases). Trimming took 5 bases from V and 5 from J, leaving 10 bases between them. Germline V lookup: CDR1 SGHTA, CDR2 FQGNSA. The CDR3 loop spans 13 amino acids.

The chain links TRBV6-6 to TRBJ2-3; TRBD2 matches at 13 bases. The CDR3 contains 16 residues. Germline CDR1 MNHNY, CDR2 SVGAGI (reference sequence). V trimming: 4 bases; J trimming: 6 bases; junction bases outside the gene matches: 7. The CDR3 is CASSSRLAGGLDTQYF. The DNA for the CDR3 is TGTGCCAGCAGTTCCAGACTAGCGGGGGGCCTCGATACGCAGTATTTT.

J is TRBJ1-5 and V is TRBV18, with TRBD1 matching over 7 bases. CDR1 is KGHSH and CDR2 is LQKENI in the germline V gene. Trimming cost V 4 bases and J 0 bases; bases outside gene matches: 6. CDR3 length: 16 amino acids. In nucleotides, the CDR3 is TGTGCCAGCTCACACGGGACAGAGTATAGCAATCAGCCCCAGCATTTT. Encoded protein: CASSHGTEYSNQPQHF. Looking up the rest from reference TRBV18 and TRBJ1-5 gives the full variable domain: NAGVMQNPRHLVRRRGQEARLRCSPMKGHSHVYWYRQLPEEGLKFMVYLQKENIIDESGMPKERFSAEFPKEGPSILRIQQVVRGDSAAYFCASSHGTEYSNQPQHFGDGTRLSIL.